The next 15 T cell receptor beta chains were all read from a single sample in a study of blood T cell repertoires in COVID-19. TCRdb's copy holds only in-frame clones and misses some; the assay was immunoSEQ multiplex PCR. The repertoire holds 250,000 to 350,000 clones, with around 88% as singletons. The source material was peripheral blood. These receptor sequences come from a man in his thirties or forties with acute or convalescent COVID-19.

The V and J genes are TRBV6-5 and TRBJ2-7; TRBD1 matches 9 bases. In germline, CDR1 is MNHEY, CDR2 SVGAGI. The V segment lost 6 bases and the J segment 5 bases; nucleotides outside the gene matches: 8. CDR3 length equals 14 residues. In DNA, the CDR3 is TGTGCCAGCAGATCCGGGACAGGGTGGAACGAGCAGTACTTC. Translated, it gives CASRSGTGWNEQYF.

The V gene is TRBV30, the J gene TRBJ1-4, with 9 bases that match TRBD1. There are 16 residues in the CDR3. Trimming took 0 bases from V and 8 from J; bases not matched to a gene: 10. Germline V lookup: CDR1 GTSNPN, CDR2 SVGIG (reference sequence). The CDR3 protein is CAWSVSGTGLREKLFF. The CDR3 region has the DNA TGTGCCTGGAGTGTGAGCGGGACAGGGTTAAGGGAAAAACTGTTTTTT.

The chain couples TRBV6-5 to TRBJ2-7, with 9 bases fitting TRBD2. The CDR3 covers 15 residues. Per germline, CDR1 MNHEY and CDR2 SVGAGI. J gave up 6 bases and V 8 bases, and 14 bases lay outside the gene matches. The CDR3 nucleotides are TGTGCCAGCGCGGGGGCTAAGCGGGAGGATGGCGAGCAGTACTTC. Translating gives CASAGAKREDGEQYF.

The rearrangement links TRBV5-6 to TRBJ1-6; D unresolved. The CDR3 runs to 14 residues. With 0 bases removed from V and 9 bases from J, the gap between germline ends came to 10 bases. Germline V gene data show CDR1 as SGHDT and CDR2 as YYEEEE. The CDR3 region has the DNA TGTGCCAGCAGCTTGGGTCAGGCGCTTTCACCCCTCCACTTT. It specifies CASSLGQALSPLHF.

The chain couples TRBV2 to TRBJ2-2; D might be TRBD1 (5 bases). CDR3 length equals 16 residues. V was shortened by 3 bases and J by 1 base, with 12 bases between the two germline ends. In germline, CDR1 is SNHLY, CDR2 FYNNEI. The DNA for the CDR3 is TGTGCCAGCAGTGAGGCAGGGCATTTGAACACCGGGGAGCTGTTTTTT. Translating gives CASSEAGHLNTGELFF.

The V call is TRBV28, the J call TRBJ1-5, with D unclear. Germline CDR1 and CDR2: MDHEN and SYDVKM. The CDR3 has 12 residues. Trimming pared 7 bases from V and 2 bases from J, leaving 6 bases between. In nucleotides, the CDR3 is TGTGCCAGCAACTCGGGCAATCAGCCCCAGCATTTT. Residues: CASNSGNQPQHF.

Concerning this clone: Other DNA variants within this sample encode the same CDR3. This chain connects TRBV6-5 to TRBJ2-1, with a weak D call TRBD2 (6 bases). The CDR3 is 16 amino acids. Germline CDR1 and CDR2: MNHEY and SVGAGI. The V end lost 2 bases, the J end lost 2 bases, and 13 bases lay between the germline ends. CDR3 sequence: CASSYQAGTPYNEQFF. CDR3 sequence (DNA): TGTGCCAGCAGTTACCAAGCCGGGACTCCCTACAATGAGCAGTTCTTC.

About this clone: The sample carries other DNA sequences with the same CDR3. This chain uses TRBV28 with TRBJ2-7; D remains ambiguous. Germline V gene sequence: CDR1 MDHEN, CDR2 SYDVKM. V lost 2 bases to trimming and J lost 0 bases, with 8 bases between them. The CDR3 runs 14 residues. The CDR3 loop is CASSLVLSSYEQYF. The DNA for the CDR3 is TGTGCCAGCAGTTTAGTCCTGAGCTCCTACGAGCAGTACTTC.

J is TRBJ2-5 and V is TRBV5-1; perhaps TRBD2 as D (6 bases). Germline CDR1 reads SGHRS; CDR2 reads YFSETQ. V lost 4 bases and J 2 bases, leaving 15 bases between the germline ends. This CDR3 spans 15 amino acids. CDR3 bases: TGCGCCAGCAGCGCTCCAGCGGGCTTTCAAGAGACCCAGTACTTC. This translates into CASSAPAGFQETQYF.

CDR3 loop: CASSEGLKLGETQYF. The CDR3, as DNA: TGTGCCAGCAGTGAAGGCCTAAAACTAGGCGAGACCCAGTACTTC. The chain has TRBV6-1 and TRBJ2-5, with a weak D call TRBD2 (5 bases). The CDR3 spans 15 residues. The V gene's germline CDR1 is MNHNS and CDR2 SASEGT. Trimming took off 1 base at V and 5 bases at J, with 14 bases between the two ends.

A remark on this clone: The same CDR3 also results from other DNA sequences found in this sample. V and J are TRBV5-1 and TRBJ2-3, with 7 bases lining up with TRBD2. V trimming: 5 bases; J trimming: 1 base; junction bases outside the gene matches: 1. In germline, CDR1 is SGHRS, CDR2 YFSETQ. CDR3 length equals 13 residues. This CDR3 is CASSRGGTDTQYF. CDR3 nucleotide sequence: TGCGCCAGCAGTCGGGGGGGCACAGATACGCAGTATTTT.

This rearrangement joins TRBV12-3 or TRBV12-4 to TRBJ2-2, with D perhaps TRBD1 (6 bases). The CDR3 consists of 13 residues. V lost 7 bases to trimming and J lost 7 bases, with 13 bases between them. CDR3 in amino acids: CASTNGGIGELFF. CDR3 nucleotide sequence: TGTGCCAGCACCAATGGGGGCATCGGGGAGCTGTTTTTT.

The V gene is TRBV6-5, the J gene TRBJ2-2; TRBD1 aligns across 7 bases. Germline V gene data show CDR1 as MNHEY and CDR2 as SVGAGI. This CDR3 has 15 residues. V gave up 2 bases and J gave up 6 bases; unmatched junction bases: 6. The CDR3 DNA sequence: TGTGCCAGCAGTTACGTGGTGACAGGGCCCGGGGAGCTGTTTTTT. As protein: CASSYVVTGPGELFF.

A word on this clone: Other DNA sequences in this specimen translate into the identical CDR3. CDR3 sequence: CASRTTEKLFF. The CDR3 region has the DNA TGTGCCAGCAGGACGACAGAAAAACTGTTTTTT. V is TRBV28 and J is TRBJ1-4; unclear D gene. The CDR3 extends over 11 amino acids. V lost 6 bases and J lost 8, with 7 bases in between. The germline V gene has CDR1 MDHEN and CDR2 SYDVKM.

This chain links TRBV5-1 with TRBJ2-5; 7 bases match TRBD2. CDR3 length: 15 residues. The ends lost 4 bases at V and 3 bases at J; junction bases unmatched: 9. The germline V gene encodes CDR1 SGHRS and CDR2 YFSETQ. The DNA for the CDR3 is TGCGCCAGCAGCCTTAGGCCTGCGGGGGAAGAGACCCAGTACTTC. It codes for CASSLRPAGEETQYF.